The rows below give T cell receptor beta chains drawn from one sample of a study of cytomegalovirus exposure and HLA in healthy donors. Libraries were prepared by immunoSEQ multiplex PCR; TCRdb keeps only in-frame clonotypes and omits some of them. The sample includes 150,000 or so clones, about 65% of them seen just once. What was sequenced was PBMCs. The receptors stem from a girl between 5 and 17 years old in good health and CMV-seronegative. Each CDR3 is given with its conserved first and last residue. A D gene is named only where the DNA matches it firmly. Only part of the rows carry a size: once, few, many, or a class if the clone is expanded.

CDR3,DNA,size,V,D,J
CASSLYPLAGGQGYF,TGTGCCAGCAGCTTGTACCCACTAGCGGGGGGCCAGGGGTATTTT,.,TRBV5-6,TRBD2,TRBJ2-3
CASSQGSKDYEQYF,TGTGCCAGTAGTCAGGGTTCCAAGGACTACGAGCAGTACTTC,few,TRBV19,.,TRBJ2-7
CSVEKDMNTEDFF,TGCAGCGTTGAAAAGGACATGAACACTGAAGATTTCTTT,few,TRBV29-1,.,TRBJ1-1
CASWGQGAYNEQFF,TGTGCCAGCTGGGGACAGGGGGCCTACAATGAGCAGTTCTTC,.,TRBV6-1,TRBD1,TRBJ2-1
CASSSSGGYNEQFF,TGTGCCAGCAGCTCCAGCGGGGGTTACAATGAGCAGTTCTTC,.,TRBV2,TRBD2,TRBJ2-1
CASGLKDRGAEAFF,TGTGCTAGTGGTTTAAAAGACAGGGGGGCTGAAGCTTTCTTT,.,TRBV12-5,TRBD1,TRBJ1-1
CASSLTGDGPDTQYF,TGTGCCAGCAGCTTGACGGGGGACGGCCCAGATACGCAGTATTTT,.,TRBV13,.,TRBJ2-3
CASSEVTWANGYTF,TGTGCCAGCAGTGAAGTAACATGGGCGAATGGCTACACCTTC,.,TRBV6-1,.,TRBJ1-2
CASSRDSGNEKLFF,TGCGCCAGCAGCCGGGACAGTGGGAATGAAAAACTGTTTTTT,.,TRBV5-1,TRBD1,TRBJ1-4
CAWMGFEGRGRPGGYTF,TGTGCCTGGATGGGGTTTGAGGGCAGGGGGCGCCCCGGTGGCTACACCTTC,.,TRBV30,TRBD1,TRBJ1-2
CASSLKWGGTQYF,TGTGCCAGCAGCTTAAAGTGGGGCGGGACCCAGTACTTC,.,TRBV7-2,.,TRBJ2-5
CASSQWGQNNNSPLHF,TGTGCCAGCAGCCAGTGGGGCCAGAATAATAATTCACCCCTCCACTTT,.,TRBV14,.,TRBJ1-6
CASSSEEGWYEQYF,TGTGCCAGCAGCTCCGAGGAAGGCTGGTACGAGCAGTACTTC,.,TRBV7-9,.,TRBJ2-7
CASSQERQGAGGELFF,TGCGCCAGCAGCCAAGAGAGACAGGGGGCAGGCGGGGAGCTGTTTTTT,.,TRBV4-1,TRBD1,TRBJ2-2
CASSPSSGVSTDTQYF,TGTGCCAGCTCACCTTCTAGCGGGGTTAGCACAGATACGCAGTATTTT,.,TRBV18,TRBD2,TRBJ2-3
CASSLVVAGTYEQYF,TGTGCCAGCAGCTTGGTAGTAGCGGGAACCTACGAGCAGTACTTC,.,TRBV5-6,TRBD2,TRBJ2-7
CASRPGGPYGYTF,TGTGCCAGCAGACCCGGAGGTCCCTATGGCTACACCTTC,.,TRBV25-1,.,TRBJ1-2
CASSSPASGDFNEQFF,TGTGCCAGCAGCTCCCCCGCTAGCGGGGACTTCAATGAGCAGTTCTTC,.,TRBV5-4,TRBD2,TRBJ2-1
CASQGARTGYTF,TGTGCCAGTCAGGGGGCAAGGACTGGCTACACCTTC,.,TRBV7-9,TRBD1,TRBJ1-2
CASSSRTEAFF,TGTGCCAGCAGCTCTCGCACTGAAGCTTTCTTT,.,TRBV21-1,.,TRBJ1-1
CASSMRRDSTEAFF,TGTGCCAGTAGTATGAGGCGGGACAGTACTGAAGCTTTCTTT,.,TRBV19,TRBD1,TRBJ1-1
CASSRPGQGNYGYTF,TGTGCCAGCAGTCGACCGGGACAGGGTAACTATGGCTACACCTTC,.,TRBV6-6,TRBD1,TRBJ1-2
CASSSPTENTEAFF,TGTGCCAGCAGTTCCCCGACAGAGAACACTGAAGCTTTCTTT,.,TRBV27,.,TRBJ1-1
CASSRTSVGNEQFF,TGCGCCAGCAGCCGGACTAGCGTGGGCAATGAGCAGTTCTTC,.,TRBV5-1,TRBD2,TRBJ2-1
CASSLDRARAPLTEAFF,TGTGCCAGTAGTTTGGACAGGGCTAGAGCCCCCCTCACTGAAGCTTTCTTT,few,TRBV19,TRBD1,TRBJ1-1
CASSTRTSGNYEQYF,TGTGCCAGCAGCACTAGGACTAGCGGGAACTACGAGCAGTACTTC,.,TRBV6-5,TRBD2,TRBJ2-7
CSGGGTGGEAFF,TGCAGCGGGGGAGGGACCGGGGGGGAAGCTTTCTTT,few,TRBV29-1,.,TRBJ1-1
CSVVIIEQFF,TGCAGCGTTGTAATAATTGAGCAGTTCTTC,few,TRBV29-1,.,TRBJ2-1